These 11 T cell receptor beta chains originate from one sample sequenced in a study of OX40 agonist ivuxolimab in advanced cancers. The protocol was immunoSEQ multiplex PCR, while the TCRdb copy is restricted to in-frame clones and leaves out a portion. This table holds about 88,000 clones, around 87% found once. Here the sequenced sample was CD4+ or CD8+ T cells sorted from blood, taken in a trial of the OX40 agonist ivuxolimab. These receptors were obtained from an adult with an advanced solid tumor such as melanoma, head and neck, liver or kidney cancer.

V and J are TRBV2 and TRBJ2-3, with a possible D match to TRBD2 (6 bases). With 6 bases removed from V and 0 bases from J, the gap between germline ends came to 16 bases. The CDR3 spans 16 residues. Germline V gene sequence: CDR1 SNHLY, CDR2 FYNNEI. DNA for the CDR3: TGTGCCAGCAGGTGGCGGGGCGGGACTAGCACAGATACGCAGTATTTT. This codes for CASRWRGGTSTDTQYF. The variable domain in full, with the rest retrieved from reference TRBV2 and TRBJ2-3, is EPEVTQTPSHQVTQMGQEVILRCVPISNHLYFYWYRQILGQKVEFLVSFYNNEISEKSEIFDDQFSVERPDGSNFTLKIRSTKLEDSAMYFCASRWRGGTSTDTQYFGPGTRLTVL.

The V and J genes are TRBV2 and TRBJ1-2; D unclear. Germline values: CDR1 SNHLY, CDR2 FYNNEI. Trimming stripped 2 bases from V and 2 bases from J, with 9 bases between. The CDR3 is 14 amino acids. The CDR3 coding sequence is TGTGCCAGCAGTGAATTGGGTGCGAACTATGGCTACACCTTC. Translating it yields CASSELGANYGYTF.

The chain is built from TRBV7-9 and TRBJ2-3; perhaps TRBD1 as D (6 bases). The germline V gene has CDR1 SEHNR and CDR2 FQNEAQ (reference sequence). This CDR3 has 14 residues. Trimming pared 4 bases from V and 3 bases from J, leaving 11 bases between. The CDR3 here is CASSSRDKTDTQYF. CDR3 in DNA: TGTGCCAGCAGCTCCCGGGACAAGACAGATACGCAGTATTTT. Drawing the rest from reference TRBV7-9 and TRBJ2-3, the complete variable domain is DTGVSQNPRHKITKRGQNVTFRCDPISEHNRLYWYRQTLGQGPEFLTYFQNEAQLEKSRLLSDRFSAERPKGSFSTLEIQRTEQGDSAMYLCASSSRDKTDTQYFGPGTRLTVL.

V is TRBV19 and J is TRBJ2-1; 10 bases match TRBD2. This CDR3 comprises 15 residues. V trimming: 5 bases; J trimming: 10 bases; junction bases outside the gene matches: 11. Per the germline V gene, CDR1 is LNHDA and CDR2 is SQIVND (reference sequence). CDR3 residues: CASSSTSGTFLEQFF. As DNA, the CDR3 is TGTGCCAGTAGTTCTACTAGCGGGACCTTCCTGGAGCAGTTCTTC.

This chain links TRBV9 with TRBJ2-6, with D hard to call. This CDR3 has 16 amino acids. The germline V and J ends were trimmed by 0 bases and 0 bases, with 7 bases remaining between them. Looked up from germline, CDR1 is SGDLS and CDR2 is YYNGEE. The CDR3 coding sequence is TGTGCCAGCAGCGTAGGGCCGGGCTCTGGGGCCAACGTCCTGACTTTC. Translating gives CASSVGPGSGANVLTF.

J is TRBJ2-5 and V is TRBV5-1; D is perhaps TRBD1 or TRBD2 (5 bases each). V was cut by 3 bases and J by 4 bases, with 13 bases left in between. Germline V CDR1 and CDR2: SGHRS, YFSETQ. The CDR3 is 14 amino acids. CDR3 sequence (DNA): TGCGCCAGCAGCTCCGAGCAGGGAGTAGAGACCCAGTACTTC. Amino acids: CASSSEQGVETQYF.

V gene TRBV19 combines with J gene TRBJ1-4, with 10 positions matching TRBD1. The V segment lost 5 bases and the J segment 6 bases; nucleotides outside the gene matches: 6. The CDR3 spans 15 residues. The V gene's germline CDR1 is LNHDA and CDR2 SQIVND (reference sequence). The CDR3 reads CASSETGGADEKLFF. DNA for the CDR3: TGTGCCAGTAGTGAGACAGGGGGCGCGGATGAAAAACTGTTTTTT. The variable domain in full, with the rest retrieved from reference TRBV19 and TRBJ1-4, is DGGITQSPKYLFRKEGQNVTLSCEQNLNHDAMYWYRQDPGQGLRLIYYSQIVNDFQKGDIAEGYSVSREKKESFPLTVTSAQKNPTAFYLCASSETGGADEKLFFGSGTQLSVL.

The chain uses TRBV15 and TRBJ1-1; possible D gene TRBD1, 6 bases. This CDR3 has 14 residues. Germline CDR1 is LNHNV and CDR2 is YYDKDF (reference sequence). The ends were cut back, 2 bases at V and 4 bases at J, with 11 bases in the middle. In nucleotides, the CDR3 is TGTGCCACCAGCAGAACAGGGCAGGGCACTGAAGCTTTCTTT. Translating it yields CATSRTGQGTEAFF. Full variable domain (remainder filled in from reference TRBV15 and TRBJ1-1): DAMVIQNPRYQVTQFGKPVTLSCSQTLNHNVMYWYQQKSSQAPKLLFHYYDKDFNNEADTPDNFQSRRPNTSFCFLDIRSPGLGDTAMYLCATSRTGQGTEAFFGQGTRLTVV.

The CDR3 is CAISVGQEKKETQYF. The CDR3 DNA sequence: TGTGCCATCAGTGTGGGGCAGGAAAAAAAAGAGACCCAGTACTTC. J is TRBJ2-5 and V is TRBV10-3; possibly TRBD1 for D (5 bases). The germline V gene encodes CDR1 ENHRY and CDR2 SYGVKD. The CDR3 covers 15 residues. Trimming left V 4 bases short and J 3 bases short, with 15 bases between.

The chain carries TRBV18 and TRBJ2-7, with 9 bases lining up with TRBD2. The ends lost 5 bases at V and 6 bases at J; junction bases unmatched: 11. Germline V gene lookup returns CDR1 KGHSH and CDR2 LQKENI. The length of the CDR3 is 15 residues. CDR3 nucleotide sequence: TGTGCCAGCTCATCGAGAGGGGCGGGAGGGTCCGAGCAGTACTTC. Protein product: CASSSRGAGGSEQYF. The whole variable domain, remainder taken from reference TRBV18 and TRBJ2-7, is NAGVMQNPRHLVRRRGQEARLRCSPMKGHSHVYWYRQLPEEGLKFMVYLQKENIIDESGMPKERFSAEFPKEGPSILRIQQVVRGDSAAYFCASSSRGAGGSEQYFGPGTRLTVT.

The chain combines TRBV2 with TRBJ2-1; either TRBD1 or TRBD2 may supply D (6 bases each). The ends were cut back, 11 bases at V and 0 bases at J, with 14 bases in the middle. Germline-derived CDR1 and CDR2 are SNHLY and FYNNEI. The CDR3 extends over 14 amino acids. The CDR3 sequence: CACLEGGSYNEQFF. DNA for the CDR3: TGTGCCTGCCTCGAGGGGGGCTCCTACAATGAGCAGTTCTTC.